This paragraph reports one T cell receptor (beta chain). This entry comes from a study of radiotherapy plus CTLA-4 blockade in lung cancer. This CDR3 comprises 13 residues. V was clipped by 1 base and J by 7 bases, with 10 bases between them. Germline lookup yields CDR1 SGHTA and CDR2 FQGNSA. Data came from immunoSEQ multiplex PCR; TCRdb stores just in-frame clones and leaves some out. The repertoire holds about 98,000 clones, 88% seen once, with 4.9% in the top ten. Sequenced here: peripheral blood, sampled from a patient treated with radiotherapy plus ipilimumab. This chain uses TRBV7-2 with TRBJ1-2, with D possibly matching TRBD1 (6 bases). The TCR was taken from a human donor with non-small cell lung cancer that progressed on radiotherapy plus ipilimumab. In DNA form, the CDR3 reads TGTGCCAGCAGCTTAGGGGGGCAGGGTGGCTACACCTTC. It codes for CASSLGGQGGYTF.